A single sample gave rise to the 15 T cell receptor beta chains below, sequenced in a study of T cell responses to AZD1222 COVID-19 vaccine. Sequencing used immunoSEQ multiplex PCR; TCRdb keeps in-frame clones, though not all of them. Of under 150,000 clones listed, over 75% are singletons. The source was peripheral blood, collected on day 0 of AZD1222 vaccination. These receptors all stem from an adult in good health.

CDR3 loop: CASSRGVLVTEAFF. The CDR3 nucleotides are TGTGCCAGCAGTCGCGGGGTTTTAGTCACTGAAGCTTTCTTT. V usage is TRBV14 and J usage is TRBJ1-1; D is uncertain. The CDR3 is made up of 14 amino acids. The germline V gene encodes CDR1 SGHDN and CDR2 FVKESK. Trimming removed 6 bases at V and 4 bases at J, with 15 bases between.

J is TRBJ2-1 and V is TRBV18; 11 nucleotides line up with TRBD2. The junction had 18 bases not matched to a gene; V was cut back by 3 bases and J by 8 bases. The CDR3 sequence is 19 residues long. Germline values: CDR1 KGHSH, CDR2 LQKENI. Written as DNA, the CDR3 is TGTGCCAGCTCACCCAGACGGACTGCGGGACTAGCGGTTACAGATGAGCAGTTCTTC. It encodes CASSPRRTAGLAVTDEQFF.

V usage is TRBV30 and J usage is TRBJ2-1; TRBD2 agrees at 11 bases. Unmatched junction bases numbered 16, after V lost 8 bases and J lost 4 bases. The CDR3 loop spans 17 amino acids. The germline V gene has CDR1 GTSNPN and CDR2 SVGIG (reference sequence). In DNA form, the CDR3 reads TGTGCCCGGGGGACAGGGACAACTAGCGGGGGATACAATGAGCAGTTCTTC. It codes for CARGTGTTSGGYNEQFF.

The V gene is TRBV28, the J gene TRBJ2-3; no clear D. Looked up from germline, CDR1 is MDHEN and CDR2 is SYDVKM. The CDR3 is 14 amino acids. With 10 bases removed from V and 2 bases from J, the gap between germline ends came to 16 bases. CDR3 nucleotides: TGTGCCACCTACCGGCTCGCGGCCACAGATACGCAGTATTTT. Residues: CATYRLAATDTQYF.

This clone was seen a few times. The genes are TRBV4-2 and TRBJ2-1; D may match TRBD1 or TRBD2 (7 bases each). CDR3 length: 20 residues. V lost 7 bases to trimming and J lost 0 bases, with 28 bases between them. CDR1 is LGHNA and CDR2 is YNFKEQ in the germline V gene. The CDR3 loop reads CASTPRSGGGGTDSYNEQFF. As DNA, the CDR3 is TGTGCCAGCACCCCAAGGTCGGGGGGTGGGGGGACAGACTCCTACAATGAGCAGTTCTTC.

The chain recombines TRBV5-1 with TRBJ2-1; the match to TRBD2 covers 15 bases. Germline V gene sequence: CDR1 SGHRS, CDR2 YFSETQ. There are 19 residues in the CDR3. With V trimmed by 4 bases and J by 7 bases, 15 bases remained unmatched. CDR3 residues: CASSRVGTSGGTSLNEQFF. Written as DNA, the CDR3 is TGCGCCAGCAGCCGCGTAGGGACTAGCGGGGGGACTTCTTTAAATGAGCAGTTCTTC. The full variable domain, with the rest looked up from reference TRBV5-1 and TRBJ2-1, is KAGVTQTPRYLIKTRGQQVTLSCSPISGHRSVSWYQQTPGQGLQFLFEYFSETQRNKGNFPGRFSGRQFSNSRSEMNVSTLELGDSALYLCASSRVGTSGGTSLNEQFFGPGTRLTVL.

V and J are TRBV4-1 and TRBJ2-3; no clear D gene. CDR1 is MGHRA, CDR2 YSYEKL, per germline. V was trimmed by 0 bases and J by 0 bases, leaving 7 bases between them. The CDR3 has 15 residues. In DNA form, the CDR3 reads TGCGCCAGCAGCCAAGAGCACAGTAGCACAGATACGCAGTATTTT. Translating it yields CASSQEHSSTDTQYF.

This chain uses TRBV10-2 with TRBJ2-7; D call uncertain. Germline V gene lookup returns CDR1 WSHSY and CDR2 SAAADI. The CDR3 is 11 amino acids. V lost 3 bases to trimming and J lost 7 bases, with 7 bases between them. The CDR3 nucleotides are TGCGCCAGCAGTGACTTGTGGGAGCAGTACTTC. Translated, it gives CASSDLWEQYF.

This CDR3 is CASSQGGQRGHEQYF. In nucleotides, the CDR3 is TGTGCCAGCAGCCAAGGGGGCCAGCGGGGTCACGAGCAGTACTTC. The chain employs TRBV3-1 (or the pseudogene TRBV3-2) and TRBJ2-7, with 7 bases identical to TRBD2. The V gene end was trimmed by 1 base and the J gene end by 5 bases; junction bases not matched to a gene: 8. Germline V gives CDR1 LGHDT, CDR2 YNNKEL (reference sequence). This CDR3 comprises 15 residues.

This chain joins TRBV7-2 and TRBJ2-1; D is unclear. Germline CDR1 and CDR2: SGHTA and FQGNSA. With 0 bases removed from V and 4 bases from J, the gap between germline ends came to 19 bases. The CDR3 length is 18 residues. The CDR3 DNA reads TGTGCCAGCAGCTTAGCCCTGGCTACTCCTACGCGGTACAATGAGCAGTTCTTC. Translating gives CASSLALATPTRYNEQFF.

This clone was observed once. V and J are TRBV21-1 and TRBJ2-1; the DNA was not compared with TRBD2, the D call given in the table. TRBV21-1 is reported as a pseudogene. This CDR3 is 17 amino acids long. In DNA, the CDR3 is TGTGCCAGCAGCGAGATCCAAGCTAGCGGGAGTAGGAATGAGCAGTTCTTC. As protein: CASSEIQASGSRNEQFF.

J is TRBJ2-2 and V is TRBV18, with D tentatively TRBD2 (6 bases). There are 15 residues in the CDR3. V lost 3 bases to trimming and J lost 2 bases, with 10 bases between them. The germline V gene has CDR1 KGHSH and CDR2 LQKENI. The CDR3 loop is CASSPRTSNTGELFF. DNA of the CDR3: TGTGCCAGCTCACCCCGAACTAGCAACACCGGGGAGCTGTTTTTT.

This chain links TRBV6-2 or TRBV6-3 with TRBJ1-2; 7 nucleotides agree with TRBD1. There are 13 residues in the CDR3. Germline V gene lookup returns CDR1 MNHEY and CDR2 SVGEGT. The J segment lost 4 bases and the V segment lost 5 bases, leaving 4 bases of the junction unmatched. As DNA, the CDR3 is TGTGCCAGCAGTCACAGGGGTTCCTATGGCTACACCTTC. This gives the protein CASSHRGSYGYTF.

The DNA of the CDR3 is TGTGCCAGCAGCCCCGACGGTTCTAGCTCCTACGAGCAGTACTTC. Encoded protein: CASSPDGSSSYEQYF. V and J are TRBV7-9 and TRBJ2-7; no clear D gene. Germline V CDR1 and CDR2: SEHNR, FQNEAQ (reference sequence). The V end was cut by 5 bases, the J end by 0 bases, with 14 bases between. The CDR3 contains 15 residues.

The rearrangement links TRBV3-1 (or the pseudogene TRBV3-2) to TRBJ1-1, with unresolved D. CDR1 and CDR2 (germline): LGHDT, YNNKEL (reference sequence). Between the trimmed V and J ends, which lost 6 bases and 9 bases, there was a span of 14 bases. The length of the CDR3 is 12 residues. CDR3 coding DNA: TGTGCCAGCAGTGACGGGCCGCGCCAAGCTTTCTTT. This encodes CASSDGPRQAFF.